This is a list of T cell receptor beta chains from one sample in a study of blood T cell repertoires in COVID-19. Generated by immunoSEQ multiplex PCR, the TCRdb table keeps only in-frame clones and is missing some. Here the sample spans around 70,000 clones, roughly three quarters being singletons. The specimen was peripheral blood. These TCRs come from a man aged 65 to 79 with acute or convalescent COVID-19. Each CDR3 is given with its conserved first and last residue. The D gene is left open where the match is weak. Clone size appears in some rows only: once, few, many, or a class for an expanded clone.

J gene	V gene	D gene	clone size	CDR3 protein	CDR3 DNA
TRBJ2-2	TRBV29-1	.	.	CSVREVENTGELFF	TGCAGCGTTCGAGAAGTCGAGAACACCGGGGAGCTGTTTTTT
TRBJ2-3	TRBV7-3	.	.	CASSLSLGRTDTQYF	TGTGCCAGCAGCTTAAGCTTGGGCCGCACAGATACGCAGTATTTT
TRBJ1-2	TRBV5-1	TRBD1	.	CASSQADRVNGYTF	TGCGCCAGCAGTCAAGCGGACAGGGTGAATGGCTACACCTTC
TRBJ1-2	TRBV6-1	.	.	CASSEAEAGVGYTF	TGTGCCAGCAGTGAAGCTGAAGCCGGGGTAGGCTACACCTTC
TRBJ1-1	TRBV28	.	once	CASNALGGTVRTEAFF	TGTGCCAGCAACGCTTTAGGCGGGACGGTGAGAACTGAAGCTTTCTTT
TRBJ1-2	TRBV5-1	.	.	CASSPQTNYGYTF	TGCGCCAGCAGCCCACAAACTAACTATGGCTACACCTTC
TRBJ1-5	TRBV19	.	.	CASSIGPGGSNQPQHF	TGTGCCAGTAGTATAGGCCCAGGTGGAAGCAATCAGCCCCAGCATTTT
TRBJ2-1	TRBV5-4	TRBD2	.	CASSVTSGRNVEQFF	TGTGCCAGCAGCGTGACTAGCGGGAGGAACGTTGAGCAGTTCTTC
TRBJ2-7	TRBV4-1	TRBD2	.	CASSSGTSGSNYEQYF	TGCGCCAGCAGCTCCGGGACTAGCGGGAGTAACTACGAGCAGTACTTC
TRBJ2-2	TRBV4-3	TRBD2	.	CASSQAGTSGGGELFF	TGCGCCAGCAGCCAAGCAGGGACTAGCGGGGGTGGGGAGCTGTTTTTT
TRBJ1-1	TRBV12-3/TRBV12-4	TRBD1	.	CASGDRYTEAFF	TGTGCCAGCGGGGACAGGTACACTGAAGCTTTCTTT
TRBJ1-1	TRBV2	.	.	CASMDRLNTEAFF	TGTGCCAGCATGGACAGATTGAACACTGAAGCTTTCTTT
TRBJ1-1	TRBV7-3	.	.	CASSLTIGQTEAFF	TGTGCCAGCAGCTTAACGATAGGACAGACTGAAGCTTTCTTT
TRBJ1-6	TRBV27	.	.	CASSFSLEGGRTLHF	TGTGCCAGCAGTTTTTCCCTTGAAGGGGGAAGGACCCTCCACTTT
TRBJ2-5	TRBV19	TRBD1	.	CASSLQGALGETQYF	TGTGCCAGTAGCCTCCAGGGGGCTCTGGGGGAGACCCAGTACTTC
TRBJ2-5	TRBV10-3	TRBD2	.	CAISESLSGSWETQYF	TGTGCCATCAGTGAGTCTCTTAGCGGGAGTTGGGAGACCCAGTACTTC
TRBJ1-2	TRBV27	.	.	CASSPPGSFGYTF	TGTGCCAGCAGTCCGCCGGGGAGTTTTGGCTACACCTTC
TRBJ2-5	TRBV5-1	TRBD1	.	CASSSTGLQETQYF	TGCGCCAGCAGCTCGACAGGGCTCCAAGAGACCCAGTACTTC
TRBJ2-1	TRBV9	.	.	CASSVGFGNNEQFF	TGTGCCAGCAGCGTAGGCTTTGGCAACAATGAGCAGTTCTTC
TRBJ1-4	TRBV19	TRBD1	.	CASSMFGTGGGNEKLFF	TGTGCCAGTAGTATGTTCGGGACAGGGGGAGGAAATGAAAAACTGTTTTTT
TRBJ2-5	TRBV3-1/TRBV3-2	TRBD2	.	CASSHIGGGTETQYF	TGTGCCAGCAGCCACATAGGCGGGGGAACGGAGACCCAGTACTTC
TRBJ1-1	TRBV5-4	TRBD1	once	CASSDWDRGGTEAFF	TGTGCCAGCAGCGATTGGGACAGGGGCGGAACTGAAGCTTTCTTT
TRBJ1-2	TRBV28	.	.	CASSTRQPPLPYGYTF	TGTGCCAGCAGTACCCGACAGCCACCTCTTCCCTATGGCTACACCTTC
TRBJ2-3	TRBV7-8	.	many	CASSPEAATDTQYF	TGTGCCAGCAGCCCCGAGGCAGCCACAGATACGCAGTATTTT
TRBJ2-3	TRBV5-1	TRBD1	.	CASGTGGLALDTQYF	TGCGCCAGCGGGACAGGGGGACTAGCCTTAGATACGCAGTATTTT
TRBJ1-2	TRBV6-2/TRBV6-3	.	.	CASSYSGGSYGYTF	TGTGCCAGCAGTTACTCGGGGGGGAGCTATGGCTACACCTTC
TRBJ1-5	TRBV19	.	.	CASSLIQAQPQHF	TGTGCCAGTAGTCTAATTCAGGCTCAGCCCCAGCATTTT
TRBJ2-5	TRBV25-1	.	.	CASSGPGFQGETQYF	TGTGCCAGCAGTGGTCCAGGTTTCCAGGGGGAGACCCAGTACTTC
TRBJ2-7	TRBV7-9	TRBD2	few	CASSLKGLAGEDLYEQYF	TGTGCCAGCAGCTTGAAGGGACTAGCGGGAGAAGATCTCTACGAGCAGTACTTC
TRBJ2-5	TRBV29-1	.	.	CSVAATLETQYF	TGCAGCGTTGCAGCGACTTTGGAGACCCAGTACTTC
TRBJ2-7	TRBV27	.	.	CASSLRPERYEQYF	TGTGCCAGCAGTTTACGTCCAGAGCGCTACGAGCAGTACTTC
TRBJ1-4	TRBV3-1/TRBV3-2	.	once	CASSPSGRGNEKLFF	TGTGCCAGCAGCCCCTCAGGGAGGGGTAATGAAAAACTGTTTTTT
TRBJ1-2	TRBV29-1	.	.	CSVERRGTQGNYGYTF	TGCAGCGTTGAAAGGAGGGGAACTCAAGGGAACTATGGCTACACCTTC
TRBJ2-2	TRBV7-2	TRBD2	once	CASSFNPLAGVGNTGELFF	TGTGCCAGCAGCTTCAATCCCCTAGCGGGAGTAGGTAACACCGGGGAGCTGTTTTTT
TRBJ1-1	TRBV9	.	.	CASSYSHGGAGEAFF	TGTGCCAGCAGCTACTCCCACGGGGGGGCAGGTGAAGCTTTCTTT
TRBJ1-5	TRBV15	.	.	CATSRVQVNSNQPQHF	TGTGCCACCAGCAGGGTTCAGGTCAATAGCAATCAGCCCCAGCATTTT
TRBJ2-1	TRBV5-6	.	.	CASGELGSYNEQFF	TGTGCCAGCGGGGAGCTCGGGTCCTACAATGAGCAGTTCTTC
TRBJ2-1	TRBV6-1	TRBD2	.	CASGELREREGFHEQFF	TGTGCCAGCGGTGAACTACGGGAGAGGGAGGGGTTTCATGAGCAGTTCTTC
TRBJ2-5	TRBV19	.	.	CASSTGYGVETQYF	TGTGCCAGTAGTACGGGTTACGGGGTCGAGACCCAGTACTTC
TRBJ2-7	TRBV12-3/TRBV12-4	TRBD1	.	CASSLGQGYEQYF	TGTGCCAGCAGCTTGGGACAGGGATACGAGCAGTACTTC
TRBJ1-1	TRBV2	.	.	CASSTGQNTEAFF	TGTGCCAGCAGCACAGGGCAGAACACTGAAGCTTTCTTT
TRBJ1-5	TRBV6-2/TRBV6-3	TRBD1	.	CASSYSRWTGDHQPQHF	TGTGCCAGCAGTTACTCGCGTTGGACAGGGGATCATCAGCCCCAGCATTTT
TRBJ2-7	TRBV9	TRBD1	few	CASNKGGTGLGEQYF	TGTGCCAGCAACAAAGGGGGGACAGGGCTGGGCGAGCAGTACTTC